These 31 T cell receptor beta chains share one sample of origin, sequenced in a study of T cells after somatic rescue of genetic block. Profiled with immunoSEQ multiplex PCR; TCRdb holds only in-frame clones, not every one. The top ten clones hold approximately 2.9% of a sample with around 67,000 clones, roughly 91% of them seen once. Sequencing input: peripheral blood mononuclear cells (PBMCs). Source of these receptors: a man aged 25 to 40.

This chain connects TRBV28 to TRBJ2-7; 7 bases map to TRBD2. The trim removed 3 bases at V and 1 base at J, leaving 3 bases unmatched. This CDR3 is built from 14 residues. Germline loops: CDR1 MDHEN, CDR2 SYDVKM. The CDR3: CASSFLRESYEQYF. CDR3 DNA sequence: TGTGCCAGCAGTTTCCTGCGGGAGTCCTACGAGCAGTACTTC.

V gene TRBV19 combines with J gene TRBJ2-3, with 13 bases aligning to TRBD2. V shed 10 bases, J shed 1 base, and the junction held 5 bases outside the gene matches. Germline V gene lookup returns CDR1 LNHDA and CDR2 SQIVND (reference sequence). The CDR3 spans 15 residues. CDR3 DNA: TGTGCCACCACTAGCGGGAGGGGAGGCACAGATACGCAGTATTTT. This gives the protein CATTSGRGGTDTQYF.

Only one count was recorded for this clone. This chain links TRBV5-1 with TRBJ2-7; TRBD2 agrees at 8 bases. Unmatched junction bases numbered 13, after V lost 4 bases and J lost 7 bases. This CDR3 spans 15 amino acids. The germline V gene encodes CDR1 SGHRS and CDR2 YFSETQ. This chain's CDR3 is CASSTVVAGPQEQYF. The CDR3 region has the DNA TGCGCCAGCAGCACCGTAGTAGCGGGACCGCAAGAGCAGTACTTC. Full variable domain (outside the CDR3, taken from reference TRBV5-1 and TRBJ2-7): KAGVTQTPRYLIKTRGQQVTLSCSPISGHRSVSWYQQTPGQGLQFLFEYFSETQRNKGNFPGRFSGRQFSNSRSEMNVSTLELGDSALYLCASSTVVAGPQEQYFGPGTRLTVT.

CDR3 amino acids: CASRNTGTGMNTEAFF. The CDR3 DNA is TGTGCCAGCAGAAATACCGGGACAGGGATGAACACTGAAGCTTTCTTT. V gene TRBV11-2 combines with J gene TRBJ1-1; TRBD1 matches 9 bases. The CDR3 sequence is 16 residues long. Unmatched junction bases numbered 8, after V lost 6 bases and J lost 0 bases. CDR1 is SGHAT, CDR2 FQNNGV, per germline.

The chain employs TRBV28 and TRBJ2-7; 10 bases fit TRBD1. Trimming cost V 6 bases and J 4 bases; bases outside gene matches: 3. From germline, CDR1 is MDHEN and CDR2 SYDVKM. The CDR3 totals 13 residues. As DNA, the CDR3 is TGTGCCAGCAGCAGGGACAGGGGTTACGAGCAGTACTTC. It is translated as CASSRDRGYEQYF.

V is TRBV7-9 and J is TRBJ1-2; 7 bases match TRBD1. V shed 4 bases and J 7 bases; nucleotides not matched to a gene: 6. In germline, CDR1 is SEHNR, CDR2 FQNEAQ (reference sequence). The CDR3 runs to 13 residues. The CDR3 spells CASSSRQGSGYTF. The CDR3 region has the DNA TGTGCCAGCAGCTCCCGACAGGGATCTGGCTACACCTTC.

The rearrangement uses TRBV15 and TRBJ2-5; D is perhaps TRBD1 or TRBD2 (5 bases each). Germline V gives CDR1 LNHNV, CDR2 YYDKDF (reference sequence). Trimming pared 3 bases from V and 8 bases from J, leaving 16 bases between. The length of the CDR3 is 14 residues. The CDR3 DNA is TGTGCCACCAGCAGTCGAGGGGTTCCGGAAACCCAGTACTTC. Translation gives CATSSRGVPETQYF.

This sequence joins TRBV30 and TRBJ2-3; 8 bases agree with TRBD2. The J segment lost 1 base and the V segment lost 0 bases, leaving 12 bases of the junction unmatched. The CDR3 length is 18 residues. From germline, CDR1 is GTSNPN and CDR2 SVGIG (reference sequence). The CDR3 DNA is TGTGCCTGGAGTGTATACAAAGGGGTTAGCGGGGGCACAGATACGCAGTATTTT. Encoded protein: CAWSVYKGVSGGTDTQYF.

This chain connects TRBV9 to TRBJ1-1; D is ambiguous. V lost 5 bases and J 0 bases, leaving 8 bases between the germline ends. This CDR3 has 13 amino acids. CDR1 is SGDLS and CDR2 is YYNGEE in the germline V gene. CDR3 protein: CASSRALNTEAFF. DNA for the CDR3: TGTGCCAGCAGTCGGGCCTTGAACACTGAAGCTTTCTTT.

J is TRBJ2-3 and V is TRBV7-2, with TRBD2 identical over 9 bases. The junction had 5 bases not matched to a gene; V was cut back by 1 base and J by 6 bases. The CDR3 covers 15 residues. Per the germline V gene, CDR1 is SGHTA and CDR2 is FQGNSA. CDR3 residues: CASSLGRGGVDTQYF. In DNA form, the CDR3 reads TGTGCCAGCAGCTTAGGGCGCGGGGGGGTGGATACGCAGTATTTT.

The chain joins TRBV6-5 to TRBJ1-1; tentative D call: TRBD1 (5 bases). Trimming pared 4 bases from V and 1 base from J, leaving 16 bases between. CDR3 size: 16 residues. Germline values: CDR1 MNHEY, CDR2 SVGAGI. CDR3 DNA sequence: TGTGCCAGCAGTTCCCCGAGGGACGCCCGGAACACTGAAGCTTTCTTT. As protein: CASSSPRDARNTEAFF.

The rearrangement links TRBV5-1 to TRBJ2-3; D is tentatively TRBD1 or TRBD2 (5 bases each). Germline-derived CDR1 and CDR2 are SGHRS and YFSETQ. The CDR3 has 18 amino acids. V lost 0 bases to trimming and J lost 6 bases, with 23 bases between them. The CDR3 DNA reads TGCGCCAGCAGCTTGGCGCCTGGGACGCCGGGTCAGAGTGATACGCAGTATTTT. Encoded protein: CASSLAPGTPGQSDTQYF. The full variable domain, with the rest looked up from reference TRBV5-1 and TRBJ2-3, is KAGVTQTPRYLIKTRGQQVTLSCSPISGHRSVSWYQQTPGQGLQFLFEYFSETQRNKGNFPGRFSGRQFSNSRSEMNVSTLELGDSALYLCASSLAPGTPGQSDTQYFGPGTRLTVL.

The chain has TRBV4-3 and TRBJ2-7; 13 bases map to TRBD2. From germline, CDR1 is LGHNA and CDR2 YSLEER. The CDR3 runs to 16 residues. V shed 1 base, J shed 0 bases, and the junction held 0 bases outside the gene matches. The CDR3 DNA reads TGCGCCAGCAGCCAAGGGACTAGCGGGAGCTCCTACGAGCAGTACTTC. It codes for CASSQGTSGSSYEQYF.

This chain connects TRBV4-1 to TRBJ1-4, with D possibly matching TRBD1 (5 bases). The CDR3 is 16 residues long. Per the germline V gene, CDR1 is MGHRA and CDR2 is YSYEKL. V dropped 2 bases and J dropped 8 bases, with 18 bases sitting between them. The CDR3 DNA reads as TGCGCCAGCAGCCAAATCTCTAGGGGAGTACGAGAAAAACTGTTTTTT. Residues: CASSQISRGVREKLFF.

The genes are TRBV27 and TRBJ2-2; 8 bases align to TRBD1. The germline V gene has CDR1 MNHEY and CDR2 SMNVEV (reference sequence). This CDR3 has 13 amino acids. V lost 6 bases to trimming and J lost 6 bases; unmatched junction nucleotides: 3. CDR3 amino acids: CASSRQGSGELFF. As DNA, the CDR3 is TGTGCCAGCAGCCGACAGGGGTCCGGGGAGCTGTTTTTT.

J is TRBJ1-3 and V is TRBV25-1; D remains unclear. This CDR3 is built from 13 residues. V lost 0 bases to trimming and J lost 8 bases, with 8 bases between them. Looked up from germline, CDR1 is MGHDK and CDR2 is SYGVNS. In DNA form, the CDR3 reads TGTGCCAGCAGTGAATATATTCGGGACACCATATATTTT. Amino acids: CASSEYIRDTIYF. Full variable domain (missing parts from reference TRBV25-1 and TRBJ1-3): EADIYQTPRYLVIGTGKKITLECSQTMGHDKMYWYQQDPGMELHLIHYSYGVNSTEKGDLSSESTVSRIRTEHFPLTLESARPSHTSQYLCASSEYIRDTIYFGEGSWLTVV.

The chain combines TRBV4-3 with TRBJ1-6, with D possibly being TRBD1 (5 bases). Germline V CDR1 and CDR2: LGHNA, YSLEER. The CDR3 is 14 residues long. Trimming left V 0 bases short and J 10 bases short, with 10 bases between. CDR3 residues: CASSQDYAGSPLHF. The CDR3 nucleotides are TGCGCCAGCAGCCAAGATTACGCAGGGTCACCCCTCCACTTT.

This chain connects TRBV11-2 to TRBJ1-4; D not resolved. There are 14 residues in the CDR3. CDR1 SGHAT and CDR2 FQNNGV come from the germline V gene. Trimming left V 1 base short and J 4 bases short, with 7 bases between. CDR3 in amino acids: CASSLAGGNEKLFF. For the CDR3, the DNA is TGTGCCAGCAGCTTAGCCGGTGGTAATGAAAAACTGTTTTTT.

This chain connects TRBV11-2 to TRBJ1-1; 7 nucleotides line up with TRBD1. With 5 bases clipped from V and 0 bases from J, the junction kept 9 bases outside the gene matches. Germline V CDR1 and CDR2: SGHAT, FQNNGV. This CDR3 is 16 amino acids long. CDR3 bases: TGTGCCAGCAGCCAGTCGACAGGGACCCTGAACACTGAAGCTTTCTTT. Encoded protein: CASSQSTGTLNTEAFF.

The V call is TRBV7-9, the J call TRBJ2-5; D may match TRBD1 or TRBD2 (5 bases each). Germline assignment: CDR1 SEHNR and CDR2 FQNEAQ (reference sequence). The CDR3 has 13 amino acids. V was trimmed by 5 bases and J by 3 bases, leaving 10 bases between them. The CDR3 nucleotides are TGTGCCAGCAGCCGGGGCCTAAAAGAGACCCAGTACTTC. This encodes CASSRGLKETQYF.

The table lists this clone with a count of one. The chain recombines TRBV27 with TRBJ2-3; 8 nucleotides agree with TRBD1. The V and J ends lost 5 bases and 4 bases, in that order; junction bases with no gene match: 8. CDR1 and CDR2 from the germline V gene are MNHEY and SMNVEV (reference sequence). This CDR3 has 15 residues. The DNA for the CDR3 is TGTGCCAGCAGTAAGACAGGGGTGAGGGCAGATACGCAGTATTTT. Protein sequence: CASSKTGVRADTQYF.

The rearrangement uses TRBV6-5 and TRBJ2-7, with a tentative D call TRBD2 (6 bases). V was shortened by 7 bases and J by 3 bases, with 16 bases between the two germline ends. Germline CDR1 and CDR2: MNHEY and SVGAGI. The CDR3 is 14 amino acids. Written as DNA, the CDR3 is TGTGCCAGCAATAGGGAGGTGTCGGGCTACGAGCAGTACTTC. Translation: CASNREVSGYEQYF.

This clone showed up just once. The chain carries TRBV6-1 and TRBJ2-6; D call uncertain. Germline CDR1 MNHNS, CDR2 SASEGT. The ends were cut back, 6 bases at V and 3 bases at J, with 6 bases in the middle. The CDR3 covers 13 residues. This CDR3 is CASRLGGANVLTF. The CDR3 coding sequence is TGTGCCAGCAGATTAGGTGGGGCCAACGTCCTGACTTTC.

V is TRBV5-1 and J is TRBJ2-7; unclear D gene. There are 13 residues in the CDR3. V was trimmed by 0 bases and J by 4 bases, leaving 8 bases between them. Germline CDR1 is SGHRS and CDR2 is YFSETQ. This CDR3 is CASSLAPGYEQYF. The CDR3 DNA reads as TGCGCCAGCAGCTTGGCCCCCGGATACGAGCAGTACTTC.

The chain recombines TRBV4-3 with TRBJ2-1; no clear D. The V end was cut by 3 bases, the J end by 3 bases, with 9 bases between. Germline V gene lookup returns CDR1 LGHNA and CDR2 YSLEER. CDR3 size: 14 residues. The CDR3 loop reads CASSQDAGYNEQFF. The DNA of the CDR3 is TGCGCCAGCAGCCAGGATGCCGGCTACAATGAGCAGTTCTTC.

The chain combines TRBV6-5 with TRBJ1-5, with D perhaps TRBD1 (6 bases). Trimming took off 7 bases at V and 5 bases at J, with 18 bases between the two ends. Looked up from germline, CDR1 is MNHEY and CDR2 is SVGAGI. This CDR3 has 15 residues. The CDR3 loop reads CASTSTRGRDQPQHF. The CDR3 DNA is TGTGCCAGCACCTCAACCAGGGGCAGGGATCAGCCCCAGCATTTT.

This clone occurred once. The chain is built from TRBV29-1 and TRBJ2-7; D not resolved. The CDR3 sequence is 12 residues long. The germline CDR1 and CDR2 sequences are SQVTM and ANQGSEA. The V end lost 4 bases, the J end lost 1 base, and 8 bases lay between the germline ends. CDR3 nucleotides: TGCAGCGTTGGCGAAAAATCCTACGAGCAGTACTTC. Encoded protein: CSVGEKSYEQYF.

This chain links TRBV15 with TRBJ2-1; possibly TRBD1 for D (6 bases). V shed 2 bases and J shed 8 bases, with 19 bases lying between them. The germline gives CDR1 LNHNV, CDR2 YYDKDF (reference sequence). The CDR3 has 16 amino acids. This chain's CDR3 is CATSRQGKGFKDEQFF. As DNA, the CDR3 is TGTGCCACCAGCAGACAGGGGAAGGGTTTTAAGGATGAGCAGTTCTTC.

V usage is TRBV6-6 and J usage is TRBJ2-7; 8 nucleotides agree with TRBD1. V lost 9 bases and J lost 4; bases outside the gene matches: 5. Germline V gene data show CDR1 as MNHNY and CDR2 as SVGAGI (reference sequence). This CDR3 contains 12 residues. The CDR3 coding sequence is TGTGCCAGTCGGACAGGGATGTACGAGCAGTACTTC. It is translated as CASRTGMYEQYF.

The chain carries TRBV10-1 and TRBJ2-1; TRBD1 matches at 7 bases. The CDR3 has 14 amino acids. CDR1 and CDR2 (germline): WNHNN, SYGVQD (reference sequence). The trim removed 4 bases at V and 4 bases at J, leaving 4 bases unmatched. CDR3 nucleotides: TGCGCCAGCAGTGTAGGGGGCGCTTACAATGAGCAGTTCTTC. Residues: CASSVGGAYNEQFF.

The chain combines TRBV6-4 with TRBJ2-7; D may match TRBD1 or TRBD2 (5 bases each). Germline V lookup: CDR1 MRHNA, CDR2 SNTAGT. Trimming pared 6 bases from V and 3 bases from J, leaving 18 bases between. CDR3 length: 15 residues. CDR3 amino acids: CASSVGTISNYEQYF. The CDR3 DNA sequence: TGTGCCAGCAGCGTAGGGACCATCTCTAACTACGAGCAGTACTTC.